Shown below are 32 T cell receptor beta chains from a single sample sequenced in a study of identical twins. One entry per CDR3 protein, called by TCRdb with MiXCR from the 5' RACE reads. Here the sample spans some 660,000 distinct CDR3 sequences, more than 6.5% being singletons. These data are also associated with another study on yellow fever vaccine responses in identical twins.

The sequencing input was PBMCs. These receptors all stem from a woman under 30 in good health.

The V gene is TRBV4-3, the J gene TRBJ2-1; 7 nucleotides line up with TRBD2. Per the germline V gene, CDR1 is LGHNA and CDR2 is YSLEER. CDR3 length: 14 amino acids. V dropped 1 base and J dropped 8; count of bases not matched to a gene: 5. The DNA of the CDR3 is TGCGCCAGCAGCCAAGCGGGAGGTGGGTATGAGCAGTTCTTC. Amino acids: CASSQAGGGYEQFF.

The chain couples TRBV12-3 or TRBV12-4 to TRBJ2-7, with 11 positions matching TRBD1. The J segment lost 5 bases and the V segment lost 6 bases, leaving 12 bases of the junction unmatched. The CDR3 runs to 16 residues. The CDR3 here is CASSSGQGAGADEQYF. CDR3 DNA: TGTGCCAGCAGCAGCGGACAGGGGGCGGGAGCGGACGAGCAGTACTTC.

J is TRBJ2-1 and V is TRBV7-2; D may correspond to TRBD1 or TRBD2 (5 bases each). This CDR3 has 15 amino acids. V gave up 5 bases and J gave up 7 bases, with 18 bases separating them. Germline CDR1 is SGHTA and CDR2 is FQGNSA. CDR3 loop: CASSAARGTLNEQFF. The CDR3 coding sequence is TGTGCCAGCAGCGCAGCCCGGGGCACCCTGAATGAGCAGTTCTTC.

This clonotype was detected a few times. The DNA of the CDR3 is TGTGCCAGCAAAGTACGGGTAGCGGACCAAGAGACCCAGTACTTC. Residues: CASKVRVADQETQYF. V and J are TRBV7-9 and TRBJ2-5, with D possibly matching TRBD2 (6 bases). Germline lookup yields CDR1 SEHNR and CDR2 FQNEAQ (reference sequence). Trimming took 7 bases from V and 0 from J, leaving 15 bases between them. The CDR3 contains 15 residues.

The chain links TRBV10-3 to TRBJ2-3; weak D call: TRBD2 (6 bases). CDR3 size: 17 residues. Germline CDR1 and CDR2: ENHRY and SYGVKD. Trimming removed 0 bases at V and 0 bases at J, with 13 bases between. The CDR3 protein is CAISESSSGISTDTQYF. The CDR3 region has the DNA TGTGCCATCAGTGAGTCGAGTAGCGGCATCAGCACAGATACGCAGTATTTT.

Many counts were recorded for this clonotype. The genes are TRBV18 and TRBJ2-4; possibly TRBD2 for D (6 bases). Germline V CDR1 and CDR2: KGHSH, LQKENI. The CDR3 is made up of 15 amino acids. V gave up 3 bases and J gave up 1 base, with 10 bases separating them. CDR3 residues: CASSPEGSAKNIQYF. Written as DNA, the CDR3 is TGTGCCAGCTCACCGGAGGGTTCGGCCAAAAACATTCAGTACTTC. Supplemented by reference TRBV18 and TRBJ2-4, the full variable domain reads NAGVMQNPRHLVRRRGQEARLRCSPMKGHSHVYWYRQLPEEGLKFMVYLQKENIIDESGMPKERFSAEFPKEGPSILRIQQVVRGDSAAYFCASSPEGSAKNIQYFGAGTRLSVL.

This clonotype turned up a few times. The chain couples TRBV7-2 to TRBJ1-6, with 9 bases fitting TRBD1. Trimming removed 0 bases from V and 9 bases from J; junction bases left unmatched: 3. CDR1 and CDR2 from the germline V gene are SGHTA and FQGNSA. The CDR3 runs 15 residues. The CDR3 is CASSLAGQGGSPLHF. DNA of the CDR3: TGTGCCAGCAGCTTAGCGGGACAGGGAGGTTCACCCCTCCACTTT.

This clonotype was detected a few times. This rearrangement joins TRBV7-6 to TRBJ2-7; no firm D call. CDR1 and CDR2 from the germline V gene are SGHVS and FNYEAQ. CDR3 length equals 13 residues. V was pared by 5 bases and J by 7 bases, with 15 bases between. CDR3 loop: CASSLHPTGEQYF. The CDR3 nucleotides read TGTGCCAGCAGCCTACATCCGACGGGTGAGCAGTACTTC. The full variable domain, with the rest looked up from reference TRBV7-6 and TRBJ2-7, is GAGVSQSPRYKVTKRGQDVALRCDPISGHVSLYWYRQALGQGPEFLTYFNYEAQQDKSGLPNDRFSAERPEGSISTLTIQRTEQRDSAMYRCASSLHPTGEQYFGPGTRLTVT.

This clonotype was picked up many times. This chain's CDR3 is CASSLRGGPVGYEQYF. CDR3 bases: TGTGCCAGCAGCTTAAGGGGAGGTCCCGTGGGGTACGAGCAGTACTTC. The V gene is TRBV7-2, the J gene TRBJ2-7, with D perhaps TRBD2 (6 bases). Trimming took 2 bases from V and 4 from J, leaving 18 bases between them. The germline gives CDR1 SGHTA, CDR2 FQGNSA. The CDR3 spans 16 residues.

The V gene is TRBV11-2, the J gene TRBJ2-7, with 10 bases identical to TRBD2. Germline V gene data show CDR1 as SGHAT and CDR2 as FQNNGV. J was trimmed by 0 bases and V by 1 base; bases with no gene match: 9. The CDR3 consists of 18 residues. CDR3 sequence: CASSLGRGLALSSYEQYF. Here the CDR3 DNA reads TGTGCCAGCAGCTTAGGTCGGGGACTAGCGTTGAGCTCCTACGAGCAGTACTTC.

This clonotype was counted at least ten times. The chain uses TRBV12-3 or TRBV12-4 and TRBJ1-1, with D unresolved. The CDR3 consists of 13 residues. Between the trimmed V and J ends, which lost 5 bases and 1 base, there was a span of 8 bases. The CDR3 sequence: CASSPGRNTEAFF. DNA for the CDR3: TGTGCCAGCAGTCCCGGGAGGAACACTGAAGCTTTCTTT.

In its sample, this clonotype was seen many times. V and J are TRBV7-8 and TRBJ2-7, with unresolved D. Germline-derived CDR1 and CDR2 are SGHVS and FQNEAQ. The CDR3 loop spans 16 amino acids. The V end lost 3 bases, the J end lost 0 bases, and 15 bases lay between the germline ends. This chain's CDR3 is CASSFPRTEVSYEQYF. In nucleotides, the CDR3 is TGTGCCAGCAGCTTCCCTCGGACGGAAGTCTCCTACGAGCAGTACTTC.

This clonotype appeared many times. The J gene is TRBJ2-6, the V gene TRBV6-8; D is undetermined. Trimming stripped 7 bases from V and 0 bases from J, with 4 bases between. Germline CDR1 MNHGY, CDR2 SAAAGT. CDR3 size: 13 residues. The CDR3 sequence is CASKGSGANVLTF. The CDR3 DNA follows: TGTGCCAGCAAGGGCTCTGGGGCCAACGTCCTGACTTTC.

The chain uses TRBV28 and TRBJ1-6; tentative D call: TRBD1 (5 bases). Trimming removed 5 bases at V and 7 bases at J, with 12 bases between. CDR1 MDHEN and CDR2 SYDVKM come from the germline V gene. CDR3 length: 14 residues. This chain's CDR3 is CASSAGRMNSPLHF. For the CDR3, the DNA is TGTGCCAGCAGTGCGGGACGGATGAATTCACCCCTCCACTTT.

This clonotype was observed a few times. The J gene is TRBJ2-7, the V gene TRBV7-9, with 7 bases lining up with TRBD2. Unmatched junction bases numbered 11, after V lost 3 bases and J lost 3 bases. The CDR3 runs 16 residues. Germline V lookup: CDR1 SEHNR, CDR2 FQNEAQ (reference sequence). CDR3 sequence (DNA): TGTGCCAGCAGCTTGGGAGTCGGACTAGTAGGCTACGAGCAGTACTTC. Residues: CASSLGVGLVGYEQYF.

V and J are TRBV6-5 and TRBJ2-4; no firm D call. V was clipped by 4 bases and J by 0 bases, with 16 bases between them. The CDR3 has 17 amino acids. CDR1 is MNHEY, CDR2 SVGAGI, per germline. CDR3 sequence (DNA): TGTGCCAGCAGTTCCTCCTCAGGCGCAATAGCCAAAAACATTCAGTACTTC. Its translation is CASSSSSGAIAKNIQYF.

This clonotype was counted many times. The chain combines TRBV7-8 with TRBJ2-7; the D is unclear. The V end was cut by 3 bases, the J end by 3 bases, with 3 bases between. This CDR3 has 11 amino acids. Germline V gives CDR1 SGHVS, CDR2 FQNEAQ. The CDR3 DNA reads as TGTGCCAGCAGCTTTTTCTACGAGCAGTACTTC. Protein product: CASSFFYEQYF. Full variable domain (outside the CDR3, taken from reference TRBV7-8 and TRBJ2-7): GAGVSQSPRYKVAKRGQDVALRCDPISGHVSLFWYQQALGQGPEFLTYFQNEAQLDKSGLPSDRFFAERPEGSVSTLKIQRTQQEDSAVYLCASSFFYEQYFGPGTRLTVT.

V is TRBV6-5 and J is TRBJ2-5; no definite D call. This CDR3 comprises 15 residues. V was clipped by 2 bases and J by 4 bases, with 14 bases between them. Germline CDR1 and CDR2: MNHEY and SVGAGI. The CDR3 region has the DNA TGTGCCAGCAGTTACGCCTCGGGTCGCGGAGAGACCCAGTACTTC. It encodes CASSYASGRGETQYF.

For this clonotype: An end of the junction differs from the germline gene, which may be a read error. The chain links TRBV3-1 to TRBJ2-2; 9 positions match TRBD2. The CDR3 contains 19 residues. In germline, CDR1 is LGHDT, CDR2 YNNKEL (reference sequence). In DNA form, the CDR3 reads TGTGCCATCAGCCAACGAACGCTAGCGGGGACAACGAACACCGGGGAGCTGTTTTTT. It is translated as CAISQRTLAGTTNTGELFF.

This clonotype was recorded a few times. This rearrangement joins TRBV19 to TRBJ2-5; no clear D gene. With 5 bases removed from V and 0 bases from J, the gap between germline ends came to 7 bases. Germline CDR1 is LNHDA and CDR2 is SQIVND (reference sequence). The CDR3 is made up of 13 amino acids. The CDR3 is CASSAENQETQYF. The CDR3 nucleotides read TGTGCCAGTAGTGCTGAGAACCAAGAGACCCAGTACTTC.

A remark on this clonotype: This may be a read error, as it is one base from a much larger clone. The chain carries TRBV10-3 and TRBJ2-3, with 8 bases fitting TRBD2. The CDR3 loop spans 15 amino acids. Losses at the gene ends were 5 bases for V and 2 bases for J; bases not matched to a gene: 6. Germline V gene data show CDR1 as ENHRY and CDR2 as SYGVKD. The CDR3 sequence: CAISPQTSVTDTQYF. The CDR3 DNA reads TGTGCCATCAGTCCTCAGACTAGCGTCACAGATACGCAGTATTTT.

This clonotype came up a few times. The chain links TRBV7-9 to TRBJ2-5; either TRBD1 or TRBD2 may fit D (5 bases each). The CDR3 is made up of 13 amino acids. V lost 11 bases to trimming and J lost 1 base, with 14 bases between them. Germline CDR1 SEHNR, CDR2 FQNEAQ (reference sequence). The CDR3, as DNA: TGTGCCGGCCGGGGACGGCTCCAAGAGACCCAGTACTTC. Its protein is CAGRGRLQETQYF.

This clonotype was picked up a small number of times. V and J are TRBV6-1 and TRBJ2-5; weak D call: TRBD2 (6 bases). CDR3 length: 13 amino acids. CDR1 is MNHNS, CDR2 SASEGT, per germline. The germline V and J ends were trimmed by 4 bases and 5 bases, with 11 bases remaining between them. The CDR3, as DNA: TGTGCCAGCAGTGGACTAGGAGGCGAGACCCAGTACTTC. This encodes CASSGLGGETQYF.

This clonotype was seen many times. The J gene is TRBJ2-2, the V gene TRBV5-6; possible D gene TRBD2, 5 bases. In germline, CDR1 is SGHDT, CDR2 YYEEEE. V shed 4 bases and J shed 7 bases, with 14 bases lying between them. This CDR3 comprises 14 residues. In DNA form, the CDR3 reads TGTGCCAGCAGCCCCAGGAGGAGGAACGGGGAGCTGTTTTTT. Residues: CASSPRRRNGELFF.

This clonotype was seen many times. This chain links TRBV12-3 or TRBV12-4 with TRBJ1-5; 8 bases map to TRBD1. The length of the CDR3 is 14 residues. V shed 4 bases, J shed 6 bases, and the junction held 5 bases outside the gene matches. CDR3 sequence (DNA): TGTGCCAGCAGTTCACCGGACAGGGTTCAGCCCCAGCATTTT. It is translated as CASSSPDRVQPQHF.

This clonotype was seen ten or more times. CDR3 in amino acids: CASSLAGERTDTQYF. The CDR3 DNA reads as TGCGCCAGCAGCTTGGCAGGAGAACGCACAGATACGCAGTATTTT. The genes are TRBV5-1 and TRBJ2-3, with no clear D. Germline V lookup: CDR1 SGHRS, CDR2 YFSETQ. Trimming took off 0 bases at V and 1 base at J, with 9 bases between the two ends. The CDR3 length is 15 residues.

This clonotype was recorded a few times. This chain connects TRBV18 to TRBJ2-1; 7 nucleotides align to TRBD1. Germline-derived CDR1 and CDR2 are KGHSH and LQKENI. The CDR3 has 15 amino acids. With 2 bases clipped from V and 5 bases from J, the junction kept 6 bases outside the gene matches. The CDR3 bases are TGTGCCAGCTCACCATGGGGGACAGTGAACAATGAGCAGTTCTTC. It encodes CASSPWGTVNNEQFF.

This clonotype was seen many times. The chain employs TRBV10-3 and TRBJ2-5; D gene ambiguous. The V gene's germline CDR1 is ENHRY and CDR2 SYGVKD. The V end lost 8 bases, the J end lost 5 bases, and 9 bases lay between the germline ends. The CDR3 is 11 amino acids. CDR3 in amino acids: CAIGSVETQYF. The DNA for the CDR3 is TGTGCCATCGGTTCTGTTGAGACCCAGTACTTC.

The rearrangement joins TRBV6-5 to TRBJ1-6; D is ambiguous. The length of the CDR3 is 16 residues. Trimming took off 4 bases at V and 1 base at J, with 11 bases between the two ends. CDR1 MNHEY and CDR2 SVGAGI come from the germline V gene. The CDR3 reads CASSSTPRSYNSPLHF. The CDR3, as DNA: TGTGCCAGCAGTTCGACCCCGAGGTCCTATAATTCACCCCTCCACTTT.

The chain links TRBV5-1 to TRBJ1-2, with D perhaps matching TRBD1 (6 bases). V was trimmed by 3 bases and J by 6 bases, leaving 21 bases between them. Germline V gives CDR1 SGHRS, CDR2 YFSETQ. The CDR3 spans 16 residues. DNA for the CDR3: TGCGCCAGCAGCTCCCCGACAGGCGGGCAATCAGATGGCTACACCTTC. As protein: CASSSPTGGQSDGYTF.

A few counts support this clonotype. The rearrangement uses TRBV7-2 and TRBJ1-1; D call uncertain. This CDR3 spans 14 amino acids. V was trimmed by 3 bases and J by 3 bases, leaving 11 bases between them. CDR1 SGHTA and CDR2 FQGNSA come from the germline V gene. The CDR3 sequence is CASSFPQRYTEAFF. As DNA, the CDR3 is TGTGCCAGCAGCTTCCCCCAAAGGTACACTGAAGCTTTCTTT.

In its sample, this clonotype was seen a few times. The chain combines TRBV28 with TRBJ2-1, with 10 bases matching TRBD2. With V trimmed by 1 base and J by 1 base, 4 bases remained unmatched. Per germline, CDR1 MDHEN and CDR2 SYDVKM. The CDR3 is made up of 17 amino acids. DNA of the CDR3: TGTGCCAGCAGTTTATTCACTAGCGGGGCTTCCTACAATGAGCAGTTCTTC. This encodes CASSLFTSGASYNEQFF. The entire variable domain, with the rest obtained from reference TRBV28 and TRBJ2-1, is as follows: DVKVTQSSRYLVKRTGEKVFLECVQDMDHENMFWYRQDPGLGLRLIYFSYDVKMKEKGDIPEGYSVSREKKERFSLILESASTNQTSMYLCASSLFTSGASYNEQFFGPGTRLTVL.